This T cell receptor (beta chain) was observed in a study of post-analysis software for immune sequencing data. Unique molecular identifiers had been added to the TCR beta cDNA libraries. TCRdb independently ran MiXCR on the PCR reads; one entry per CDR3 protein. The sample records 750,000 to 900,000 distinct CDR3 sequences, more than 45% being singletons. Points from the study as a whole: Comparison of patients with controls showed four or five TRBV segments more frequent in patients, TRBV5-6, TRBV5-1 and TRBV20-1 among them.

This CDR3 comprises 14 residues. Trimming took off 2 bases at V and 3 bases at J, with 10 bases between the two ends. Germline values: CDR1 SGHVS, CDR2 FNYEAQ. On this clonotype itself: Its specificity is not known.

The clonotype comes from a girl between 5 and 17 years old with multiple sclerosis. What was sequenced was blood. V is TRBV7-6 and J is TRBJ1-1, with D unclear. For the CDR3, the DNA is TGTGCCAGCAGCTTACTTGAGGTTCACACTGAAGCTTTCTTT. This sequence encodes CASSLLEVHTEAFF.